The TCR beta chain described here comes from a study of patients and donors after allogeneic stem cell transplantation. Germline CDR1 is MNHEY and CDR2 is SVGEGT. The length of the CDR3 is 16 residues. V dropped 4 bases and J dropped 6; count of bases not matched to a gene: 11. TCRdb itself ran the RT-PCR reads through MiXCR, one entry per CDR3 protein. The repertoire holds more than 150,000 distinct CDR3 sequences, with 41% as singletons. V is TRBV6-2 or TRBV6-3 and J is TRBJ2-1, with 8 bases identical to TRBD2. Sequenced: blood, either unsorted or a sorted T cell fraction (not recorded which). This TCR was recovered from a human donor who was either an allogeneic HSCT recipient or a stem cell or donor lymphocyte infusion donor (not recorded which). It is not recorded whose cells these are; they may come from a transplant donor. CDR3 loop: CASSWGKREFSNEQFF. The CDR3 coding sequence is TGTGCCAGCAGTTGGGGAAAGCGGGAGTTCTCCAATGAGCAGTTCTTC.